This TCR beta chain was observed in a study of molecular identifiers for immune sequencing clone quantification. Study results and caveats: It was shown that clones above 20 RNA copies held over 99% of effector molecules, but under 1% in naive cells.

Previously reported methods and listed TCR primers produced the bulk TCR libraries. TCRdb reprocessed the PCR reads with MiXCR, giving one entry per CDR3 protein. This sample has approximately 670,000 distinct CDR3 sequences, with 15% to 20% found just once. Trimming stripped 6 bases from V and 10 bases from J, with 11 bases between. The CDR3 length is 11 residues. The table lists this clonotype with many counts. Its target is not known. RNA fractions of 10%, 30% or 50% and about 18,000 to 1,000,000 sorted cells were the source of naive CD8 libraries. Based on a CD8+CD4-CCR7+CD45RA+ profile, naive CD8 T cells were sorted.

The source is a human donor in good health. Some libraries in this study had Jurkat cell RNA spiked in. The chain carries TRBV5-3 and TRBJ2-4; no clear D. TRBV5-3 is marked as an open reading frame, function uncertain. Source material: naive CD8+ T cells from blood, with Jurkat cell RNA spiked in. The subset: FACS-sorted CD8+CD4-CCR7+CD45RA+ naive T cells. CDR3 bases: TGTGCCAGAAACCAAATGGGGATTCAGTACTTC. Translation: CARNQMGIQYF.